These 18 T cell receptor beta chains share one sample of origin, sequenced in a study of response to subunit inactivated influenza vaccine. TCRdb re-analysed the RT-PCR reads in MiXCR, keeping a single row per CDR3 protein. The sample consists of roughly 190,000 distinct CDR3 sequences, approximately 15% of them appearing once. Sequenced here: CD8+ T cells sorted from PBMCs, sampled 5 to 6 days after vaccination. The receptors were gathered from a man between 45 and 60 years old who received an inactivated influenza vaccine.

This clonotype was observed a few times. This chain links TRBV14 with TRBJ2-1; 12 nucleotides match TRBD2. This CDR3 is 15 amino acids long. Germline V gives CDR1 SGHDN, CDR2 FVKESK. Trimming removed 4 bases from V and 8 bases from J; junction bases left unmatched: 6. The CDR3 DNA is TGTGCCAGCAGCCGAGGCCCTAGCGGGAGGGATGAGCAGTTCTTC. Translating gives CASSRGPSGRDEQFF.

This clonotype appeared a few times. The V and J genes are TRBV7-9 and TRBJ1-1; D ambiguous. Deletions cut 5 bases from V and 7 bases from J, with 14 bases between. The CDR3 runs to 13 residues. Germline V gene data show CDR1 as SEHNR and CDR2 as FQNEAQ (reference sequence). The CDR3 nucleotides are TGTGCCAGCAGCCCGGGTGAGGGCATTGAAGCTTTCTTT. It codes for CASSPGEGIEAFF.

This clonotype has a handful of counts. The chain carries TRBV4-3 and TRBJ1-6; 7 nucleotides align to TRBD1. CDR1 is LGHNA and CDR2 is YSLEER in the germline V gene. Trimming cost V 2 bases and J 9 bases; bases outside gene matches: 10. The length of the CDR3 is 16 residues. The CDR3 DNA sequence: TGCGCCAGCAGCCAAAAACAACAGGGGACGGTTTCACCCCTCCACTTT. Its protein product is CASSQKQQGTVSPLHF.

This clonotype turned up a few times. The chain joins TRBV7-9 to TRBJ1-2; 8 bases fit TRBD1. This CDR3 has 14 residues. V was clipped by 1 base and J by 6 bases; unmatched bases: 4. Germline lookup yields CDR1 SEHNR and CDR2 FQNEAQ (reference sequence). The DNA of the CDR3 is TGTGCCAGCAGCTTAGGACAGGGGATTCATGGCTACACCTTC. It encodes CASSLGQGIHGYTF.

This clonotype was seen more than once but under ten times. V is TRBV20-1 and J is TRBJ2-7; D perhaps matches TRBD1 (5 bases). Trimming removed 0 bases from V and 3 bases from J, with 12 bases in between. This CDR3 contains 14 residues. The V gene's germline CDR1 is DFQATT and CDR2 SNEGSKA (reference sequence). CDR3: CSARDRGLSYEQYF. As DNA, the CDR3 is TGCAGTGCTAGAGATAGGGGCCTCAGCTACGAGCAGTACTTC.

This clonotype was seen at least ten times. The CDR3, as DNA: TGTGCCAGCAGGCCAGGGGCCGATACCAATGAGCAGTTCTTC. It specifies CASRPGADTNEQFF. This sequence joins TRBV7-9 and TRBJ2-1; tentative D call: TRBD1 (6 bases). V was cut by 6 bases and J by 6 bases, with 15 bases left in between. The CDR3 sequence is 14 residues long. Germline CDR1 reads SEHNR; CDR2 reads FQNEAQ (reference sequence).

As to this clonotype: Germline and junction disagree at one end, which may indicate a read error. The chain uses TRBV12-3 or TRBV12-4 and TRBJ2-3; tentative D call: TRBD2 (7 bases). This CDR3 region has 14 residues. As DNA, the CDR3 is TGTGCCAGCAGTTACGGGGGGCCGCCAGATGCGCAGTATTTT. This sequence encodes CASSYGGPPDAQYF.

This sequence joins TRBV24-1 and TRBJ2-5; the D gene is possibly TRBD2 (5 bases). Germline V gene data show CDR1 as KGHDR and CDR2 as SFDVKD. The CDR3 totals 13 residues. Trimming shortened V by 4 bases and J by 2 bases, and 7 bases separated the two germline ends. DNA of the CDR3: TGTGCCACCAGTGACCCGGGACAAGAGACCCAGTACTTC. Encoded protein: CATSDPGQETQYF.

The chain has TRBV2 and TRBJ2-7, with D unresolved. CDR1 SNHLY and CDR2 FYNNEI come from the germline V gene. The CDR3 sequence is 13 residues long. V lost 2 bases, J lost 3 bases, and 8 bases lay in between. CDR3 in amino acids: CASSEQLGYEQYF. CDR3 nucleotides: TGTGCCAGCAGTGAACAGCTCGGCTACGAGCAGTACTTC.

The table lists this clonotype with a few counts. V and J are TRBV7-9 and TRBJ2-7, with D perhaps given as TRBD1 or TRBD2 (5 bases each). The CDR3 loop spans 14 amino acids. CDR1 SEHNR and CDR2 FQNEAQ come from the germline V gene (reference sequence). V dropped 3 bases and J dropped 7 bases, with 16 bases sitting between them. CDR3 nucleotide sequence: TGTGCCAGCAGCTTGTCCGGGACGGTGGGTGAGCAGTACTTC. Translated: CASSLSGTVGEQYF. The full variable domain, completed using reference TRBV7-9 and TRBJ2-7, is DTGVSQNPRHKITKRGQNVTFRCDPISEHNRLYWYRQTLGQGPEFLTYFQNEAQLEKSRLLSDRFSAERPKGSFSTLEIQRTEQGDSAMYLCASSLSGTVGEQYFGPGTRLTVT.

This clonotype turned up a few times. The chain employs TRBV13 and TRBJ2-1; TRBD2 aligns across 7 bases. The CDR3 has 16 amino acids. Trimming at V came to 4 bases and at J to 7 bases, leaving 13 bases not matched to a gene. The germline CDR1 and CDR2 sequences are PRHDT and FYEKMQ (reference sequence). CDR3 loop: CASSSTIGPLANEQFF. DNA of the CDR3: TGTGCCAGCAGCTCCACTATCGGTCCACTAGCGAATGAGCAGTTCTTC.

Only a few counts were recorded for this clonotype. This sequence joins TRBV12-3 or TRBV12-4 and TRBJ2-5, with D perhaps TRBD1 or TRBD2 (5 bases each). V gave up 7 bases and J gave up 6 bases, with 15 bases separating them. The CDR3 loop spans 13 amino acids. The CDR3 spells CASTGGDQKTQYF. The CDR3 DNA follows: TGTGCCAGCACTGGGGGTGACCAGAAGACCCAGTACTTC.

This clonotype was seen only a few times. The V gene is TRBV24-1, the J gene TRBJ2-7, with TRBD1 matching over 8 bases. CDR3 length: 15 residues. CDR1 and CDR2 from the germline V gene are KGHDR and SFDVKD. V lost 5 bases and J lost 4; bases outside the gene matches: 9. Written as DNA, the CDR3 is TGTGCCACCAGTGCACTCGACAGGGGTGTGTACGAGCAGTACTTC. It yields the protein CATSALDRGVYEQYF.

The chain joins TRBV29-1 to TRBJ1-2, with D maybe TRBD1 (5 bases). Trimming shortened V by 3 bases and J by 4 bases, and 12 bases separated the two germline ends. This CDR3 spans 13 amino acids. Germline V gene data show CDR1 as SQVTM and CDR2 as ANQGSEA. CDR3 sequence (DNA): TGCAGCGTTGACGACCCGGGGGGCTATGGCTACACCTTC. This sequence encodes CSVDDPGGYGYTF.

The V gene is TRBV28, the J gene TRBJ1-5, with 9 nucleotides matching TRBD1. Germline CDR1 reads MDHEN; CDR2 reads SYDVKM. V was pared by 8 bases and J by 6 bases, with 8 bases of the junction left unmatched. The CDR3 sequence is 14 residues long. The CDR3 DNA reads TGTGCCAGCCGCATGGACAGGGGAGTTCAGCCCCAGCATTTT. It encodes CASRMDRGVQPQHF.

The chain links TRBV7-6 to TRBJ2-2; D is ambiguous. Germline V lookup: CDR1 SGHVS, CDR2 FNYEAQ. Trimming stripped 5 bases from V and 7 bases from J, with 11 bases between. The CDR3 totals 13 residues. CDR3 protein: CASSPTVLGELFF. Written as DNA, the CDR3 is TGTGCCAGCAGCCCGACGGTCCTCGGGGAGCTGTTTTTT.

V usage is TRBV11-2 and J usage is TRBJ2-2; TRBD1 agrees at 7 bases. The CDR3 totals 15 residues. Germline V gives CDR1 SGHAT, CDR2 FQNNGV. V dropped 1 base and J dropped 2; count of bases not matched to a gene: 1. CDR3 amino acids: CASSLGTGNTGELFF. For the CDR3, the DNA is TGTGCCAGCAGCTTAGGGACAGGAAACACCGGGGAGCTGTTTTTT. The full variable domain, rest sourced from reference TRBV11-2 and TRBJ2-2, is EAGVAQSPRYKIIEKRQSVAFWCNPISGHATLYWYQQILGQGPKLLIQFQNNGVVDDSQLPKDRFSAERLKGVDSTLKIQPAKLEDSAVYLCASSLGTGNTGELFFGEGSRLTVL.

This clonotype was seen more than once but under ten times. The chain combines TRBV5-6 with TRBJ2-7, with TRBD2 identical over 10 bases. Germline V lookup: CDR1 SGHDT, CDR2 YYEEEE. J lost 4 bases, V lost 4 bases, and 11 bases had no gene match. The CDR3 length is 16 residues. DNA of the CDR3: TGTGCCAGCAGCACGGTAGAAGCGGGAGGGCCTTACGAGCAGTACTTC. This encodes CASSTVEAGGPYEQYF.